The 28 T cell receptor beta chains below were found in one sample sequenced in a study of monozygotic twins with inflammatory bowel disease. TCRdb reworked the 5' RACE reads into one entry per CDR3 protein, no DNA. The sample has some 200,000 distinct CDR3 sequences, and its top ten clones hold roughly 1.5%. The sample comprised blood. The receptors were gathered from a human donor with ulcerative colitis or Crohn's disease, or a healthy co-twin of an affected twin (not recorded which).

This chain links TRBV6-1 with TRBJ1-2; the TCRdb call, TRBD1, lacks DNA for checking. This CDR3 region has 14 residues. The germline CDR1 and CDR2 sequences are MNHNS and SASEGT. CDR3 protein: CASSQQGEDYGYTF.

The chain couples TRBV7-9 to TRBJ2-2. CDR1 is SEHNR, CDR2 FQNEAQ, per germline (reference sequence). CDR3 size: 14 residues. CDR3 sequence reads: CASRRGPYTGELFF.

V and J are TRBV12-3 or TRBV12-4 and TRBJ2-1; there is no DNA to check the TCRdb D call of TRBD2. This CDR3 is built from 15 residues. The CDR3 sequence: CASSLGQGRVNEQFF.

CDR3 sequence reads: CASSQTREQFF. The rearrangement joins TRBV7-2 to TRBJ2-1. The germline CDR1 and CDR2 sequences are SGHTA and FQGNSA. CDR3 length: 11 amino acids.

V usage is TRBV20-1 and J usage is TRBJ2-7; TCRdb names TRBD1, which stays unverified in the absence of DNA. The germline CDR1 and CDR2 sequences are DFQATT and SNEGSKA (reference sequence). The CDR3 totals 13 residues. CDR3: CSAGEDKDYEQYF.

The V call is TRBV29-1, the J call TRBJ1-5; with no DNA, the TCRdb D assignment of TRBD1 cannot be verified. Germline assignment: CDR1 SQVTM and CDR2 ANQGSEA. The CDR3 spans 13 residues. CDR3 region: CSVLDTKNQPQHF.

The gene calls are TRBV12-3 or TRBV12-4 and TRBJ1-1; the D gene TCRdb calls, TRBD1, cannot be checked with no DNA. The length of the CDR3 is 15 residues. The CDR3: CASEWGRGPFEEAFF.

The V and J genes are TRBV19 and TRBJ1-5; TCRdb designates TRBD1, a call that cannot be tested without DNA. The germline CDR1 and CDR2 sequences are LNHDA and SQIVND (reference sequence). This CDR3 is 15 amino acids long. The CDR3 protein is CASTVQNRGHQPQHF.

This sequence joins TRBV7-9 and TRBJ1-5; as DNA is missing, the TRBD1 call by TCRdb cannot be tested. The CDR3 loop spans 16 amino acids. Germline loops: CDR1 SEHNR, CDR2 FQNEAQ (reference sequence). CDR3 sequence reads: CASSSTTGDGNQPQHF.

This chain uses TRBV7-6 with TRBJ1-1. The CDR3 runs to 13 residues. The germline V gene encodes CDR1 SGHVS and CDR2 FNYEAQ. The CDR3 loop reads CASRRAANTEAFF.

V is TRBV7-2 and J is TRBJ2-7; TCRdb's D gene call, TRBD1, goes unchecked for lack of DNA. This CDR3 is 15 amino acids long. Germline V gene sequence: CDR1 SGHTA, CDR2 FQGNSA. This CDR3 is CASSPRPGFSYEQYF.

The V gene is TRBV5-1, the J gene TRBJ2-3; without DNA, the TCRdb call of TRBD1 cannot be checked. The CDR3 extends over 15 amino acids. Germline loops: CDR1 SGHRS, CDR2 YFSETQ. The CDR3: CASSSGTGSTDTQYF.

This chain joins TRBV11-2 and TRBJ2-7. Germline CDR1 reads SGHAT; CDR2 reads FQNNGV. This CDR3 has 12 residues. The CDR3 spells CASGRDSYEQYF.

The rearrangement uses TRBV6-5 and TRBJ1-5. Germline-derived CDR1 and CDR2 are MNHEY and SVGAGI. The CDR3 covers 13 residues. CDR3 sequence: CASSLGSRQPQHF.

The genes are TRBV3-1 and TRBJ1-1. The CDR3 spans 14 residues. Germline CDR1 reads LGHDT; CDR2 reads YNNKEL (reference sequence). The CDR3 sequence: CASSPSGMGSSPFF.

The chain employs TRBV7-9 and TRBJ1-1; checking the TCRdb D call of TRBD1 is not possible without DNA. CDR3 length equals 14 residues. Looked up from germline, CDR1 is SEHNR and CDR2 is FQNEAQ (reference sequence). CDR3 region: CASSPGGQDTEAFF.

The V and J genes are TRBV5-1 and TRBJ2-7; the D gene TCRdb calls, TRBD2, cannot be checked with no DNA. CDR3 length equals 17 residues. CDR1 and CDR2 from the germline V gene are SGHRS and YFSETQ. The CDR3 here is CASSLSALTRSSYEQYF.

The chain employs TRBV7-2 and TRBJ2-3; TCRdb reports TRBD1, a call that lacks DNA to check it against. Germline loops: CDR1 SGHTA, CDR2 FQGNSA. The CDR3 loop spans 14 amino acids. Here the CDR3 reads CASSQRTGKDTQYF.

The V and J genes are TRBV4-1 and TRBJ1-1. CDR3 length: 14 residues. Germline CDR1 is MGHRA and CDR2 is YSYEKL. The CDR3 spells CASSHVGMNTEAFF.

The chain joins TRBV27 to TRBJ2-1; there is no DNA to check the TCRdb D call of TRBD1. Germline loops: CDR1 MNHEY, CDR2 SMNVEV (reference sequence). The CDR3 sequence is 16 residues long. The CDR3 loop reads CASSSIIRGRGNEQFF.

The rearrangement links TRBV7-9 to TRBJ1-4; TCRdb's assignment of TRBD1 cannot be checked, as there is no DNA. The germline CDR1 and CDR2 sequences are SEHNR and FQNEAQ (reference sequence). The CDR3 loop spans 15 amino acids. This CDR3 reads CASSLGGFPNEKLFF.

The chain uses TRBV20-1 and TRBJ2-6. The germline gives CDR1 DFQATT, CDR2 SNEGSKA (reference sequence). The CDR3 contains 14 residues. The CDR3 region is CSARRLNGANVLTF.

The chain carries TRBV6-5 and TRBJ1-5; lacking DNA, the TRBD1 call made by TCRdb goes unchecked. This CDR3 contains 15 residues. Germline CDR1 reads MNHEY; CDR2 reads SVGAGI. CDR3 residues: CASSYDRGGNQPQHF.

This chain uses TRBV18 with TRBJ1-2. The germline V gene has CDR1 KGHSH and CDR2 LQKENI. The CDR3 spans 14 residues. CDR3 residues: CASSPQGEEPGYTF.

The J gene is TRBJ2-1, the V gene TRBV3-1; TCRdb designates TRBD2, a call that cannot be tested without DNA. Germline V gene lookup returns CDR1 LGHDT and CDR2 YNNKEL (reference sequence). The CDR3 is 15 residues long. The chain's CDR3 is CASSYRQGLYNEQFF.

The chain carries TRBV2 and TRBJ1-5. The CDR3 is 14 residues long. Germline CDR1 SNHLY, CDR2 FYNNEI. CDR3 residues: CASSEALTDQPQHF.

The CDR3 sequence is CASSLAAGRANNEQFF. The genes are TRBV5-1 and TRBJ2-1. In germline, CDR1 is SGHRS, CDR2 YFSETQ. The CDR3 contains 16 residues.

This chain links TRBV3-1 with TRBJ2-3; the D call from TCRdb, TRBD1, cannot be confirmed without DNA. The V gene's germline CDR1 is LGHDT and CDR2 YNNKEL (reference sequence). CDR3 length equals 13 residues. The CDR3 loop reads CASRKQGTDTQYF.